This T cell receptor (beta chain) was captured in a study of cytomegalovirus exposure and HLA in healthy donors. Regarding the study as a whole: Several of the most significant clusters appeared, in a later analysis, to be linked to common viral pathogens.

On this clone: No antigen is known for it.

The PCR was carried out with 60 Vbeta primers and 13 Jbeta primers. Generated by immunoSEQ multiplex PCR, the TCRdb table keeps only in-frame clones and is missing some. This sample has some 110,000 clones; roughly two thirds occur once, and the top ten carry 2% to 2.5%. V was clipped by 0 bases and J by 2 bases; unmatched bases: 8. CDR3 size: 19 residues. Per germline, CDR1 KGHSH and CDR2 LQKENI. Sequenced sample: PBMCs. The TCR sequence derives from a woman in her twenties or thirties in good health and CMV-seronegative. The chain employs TRBV18 and TRBJ2-7; 15 positions agree with TRBD2. The CDR3 here is CASSPPLWTSGRGPYEQYF. The CDR3 DNA reads as TGTGCCAGCTCACCACCACTTTGGACTAGCGGGAGGGGTCCCTACGAGCAGTACTTC.